This TCR beta chain is from a study of regulatory T cells in long-lasting Graves disease. Findings and limits, study-wide: Between persistent patients, 2,500 to 3,500 public clonotypes were shared, exceeding the roughly 1,000 shared between new patients. Among samples with persistent disease, TRBV28, TRBJ1-2 and TRBJ2-5 were favored.

The table lists this clonotype with many counts. The antigen is undetermined. Trimming pared 4 bases from V and 0 bases from J, leaving 11 bases between. Germline-derived CDR1 and CDR2 are SGDLS and YYNGEE. This CDR3 spans 15 amino acids. Stated time point: persistent/refractory GD, antithyroid drugs over 5 years with positive TRAb. After RNA was extracted from PBMCs, the TCR library was made from it. Clinicians diagnosed Graves' disease using American Thyroid Association guidelines. Through Arm-PCR of CDR3 regions and iRepertoire HTBI primers, TCR beta libraries were built. One entry per CDR3 protein results from TCRdb running MiXCR on the multiplex PCR reads. The table records hundreds of thousands of distinct CDR3 sequences, 15% to 20% of them present only once.

The receptor comes from a female donor with Graves disease. The sequences come from peripheral blood mononuclear cells (PBMCs), collected when the disease was refractory, from a patient treated with antithyroid drugs. This chain connects TRBV9 to TRBJ1-3; perhaps TRBD1 as D (5 bases). The CDR3 reads CASSPGSSSGNTIYF. In DNA, the CDR3 is TGTGCCAGCAGCCCAGGGTCCTCCTCTGGAAACACCATATATTTT.